Listed below are T cell receptor beta chains from one sample, sequenced in a study of spatial heterogeneity in lung cancer. TCRdb independently ran MiXCR on the 5' RACE reads; one entry per CDR3 protein. The data hold approximately 92,000 distinct CDR3 sequences, with less than 15% observed a single time. Material: PBMCs, obtained at surgery. The origin of the receptors is a male donor with early-stage non-small cell lung cancer. CDR3s include the opening cysteine and the closing phenylalanine or tryptophan. D genes are given only for firm matches. Not every row has a clone size; where given, it reads once, few, many or a size class.

j_gene,abundance,v_gene,d_gene,CDR3nt,CDR3aa
TRBJ2-5,few,TRBV7-2,.,TGTGCCAGCAGCTTAAACGGGGGCGGCCTCGGGGAGACCCAGTACTTC,CASSLNGGGLGETQYF
TRBJ2-7,many,TRBV25-1,TRBD2,TGTGCCAGCAGTGATGCTCGCGGGAGGAACGAGCAGTACTTC,CASSDARGRNEQYF
TRBJ2-7,.,TRBV20-1,.,TGCAGTGCTAGTAGCCGCTACGAGCAGTACTTC,CSASSRYEQYF
TRBJ1-1,.,TRBV3-1,.,TGTGCCAGCAGCCAACAACTAAACACTGAAGCTTTCTTT,CASSQQLNTEAFF
TRBJ1-5,many,TRBV7-2,.,TGTGCCAGCAGTGTGGGGCCCAATCAGCCCCAGCATTTT,CASSVGPNQPQHF
TRBJ2-5,.,TRBV11-2,.,TGTGCCAGCAGCTTAAGTTCCAGGGGGGGGCAAGAGACCCAGTACTTC,CASSLSSRGGQETQYF
TRBJ2-5,.,TRBV20-1,.,TGCAGTGCTCAAAAAGGGGGGGTTCAAGAGACCCAGTACTTC,CSAQKGGVQETQYF
TRBJ2-5,.,TRBV6-5,.,TGTGCCAGCAGTTACAATCGGAAAGTGGAGACCCAGTACTTC,CASSYNRKVETQYF
TRBJ1-1,.,TRBV12-3/TRBV12-4,.,TGTGCCAGCAGCAAACAGGGCCGGGACACTGAAGCTTTCTTT,CASSKQGRDTEAFF
TRBJ1-6,few,TRBV12-3/TRBV12-4,.,TGTGCCAGCAGTTTGGGACCCTGGAGCTCACCCCTCCACTTT,CASSLGPWSSPLHF
TRBJ2-7,few,TRBV6-6,TRBD2,TGTGCCAGCAGCCCCTCGGGGGGTTTGTACGAGCAGTACTTC,CASSPSGGLYEQYF
TRBJ1-1,many,TRBV5-1,.,TGCGCCAGCAGTTCAACCGGGGCCCCTGAAGCTTTCTTT,CASSSTGAPEAFF
TRBJ1-1,few,TRBV28,.,TGTGCCAGCAGTTCCCACGGGGGAGGAAGGACTGAAGCTTTCTTT,CASSSHGGGRTEAFF
TRBJ1-5,.,TRBV19,.,TGTGCCAGTAGTCCCCATCAGGGTAGCGGCAATCAGCCCCAGCATTTT,CASSPHQGSGNQPQHF
TRBJ2-1,few,TRBV4-2,.,TGTGCCAGCAGCCAAGTGCGCGGAGATAGCTCCTACAATGAGCAGTTCTTC,CASSQVRGDSSYNEQFF
TRBJ2-5,few,TRBV7-2,.,TGTGCCAGCAGCTTATCAACAGGGAGGGAGACCCAGTACTTC,CASSLSTGRETQYF
TRBJ2-7,few,TRBV20-1,.,TGCAGTGCTAGAGGGCGCGGCCCGGTATACGAGCAGTACTTC,CSARGRGPVYEQYF
TRBJ1-1,few,TRBV6-5,TRBD1,TGTTCCAGCGTTAAGGGGACAGGGGCACTCAACGGCGAAGCTTTCTTT,CSSVKGTGALNGEAFF
TRBJ1-1,.,TRBV20-1,.,TGCAGTGCCAATGCAGGGATGAACACTGAAGCTTTCTTT,CSANAGMNTEAFF
TRBJ2-5,many,TRBV28,TRBD1,TGTGCCAGCAGCTCGAGGGGGCACGAGACCCAGTACTTC,CASSSRGHETQYF
TRBJ2-5,few,TRBV9,.,TGTGCCAGCAGCCCCCGGACAGGGAGGGCCCAAGAGACCCAGTACTTC,CASSPRTGRAQETQYF
TRBJ1-1,.,TRBV12-3/TRBV12-4,.,TGTGCCAGCAGTCGGGGCCGATTCATGAACACTGAAGCTTTCTTT,CASSRGRFMNTEAFF
TRBJ2-6,.,TRBV27,.,TGTGCCAGCAGTTTATCTTGGGGGCCTCCCGCTCTAGGGGCCAACGTCCTGACTTTC,CASSLSWGPPALGANVLTF
TRBJ2-3,few,TRBV7-3,TRBD2,TGTGCCAGCAGCTGGACTAGAACAGATACGCAGTATTTT,CASSWTRTDTQYF
TRBJ1-2,few,TRBV28,TRBD1,TGTGCCAGCCTTCCTGGACAGGGGGCTGGCTACACCTTC,CASLPGQGAGYTF
TRBJ2-3,many,TRBV28,.,TGTGCCAGCAGTTCCCCTAGTGATGGGAAGCAGTATTTT,CASSSPSDGKQYF
TRBJ2-3,.,TRBV2,.,TGTGCCAGCAAACGCGGGGGCGGCACAGATACGCAGTATTTT,CASKRGGGTDTQYF
TRBJ1-2,many,TRBV18,.,TGTGCCAGCTCACCCCGCCATTCTGATGGCTACACCTTC,CASSPRHSDGYTF
TRBJ1-5,many,TRBV10-3,.,TGTGCCATCACTGAGAATAGCAATCAGCCCCAGCATTTT,CAITENSNQPQHF
TRBJ1-2,few,TRBV20-1,.,TGCAGTGCTAGAGATGTCGGCAAGGACTATGGCTACACCTTC,CSARDVGKDYGYTF
TRBJ1-1,few,TRBV27,.,TGTGCCAGCAGAGGACCGCACACTGAAGCTTTCTTT,CASRGPHTEAFF
TRBJ2-5,.,TRBV5-1,.,TGCGCCAGCAGCTTGGGGGTCCTGAATCAAGAGACCCAGTACTTC,CASSLGVLNQETQYF
TRBJ1-2,.,TRBV30,.,TGTGCCTGGAGCCCTCGACAGGAAAGAGATGGCTACACCTTC,CAWSPRQERDGYTF
TRBJ2-1,.,TRBV7-9,.,TGTGCCAGCAGCCGAAAGGCGGGACAAAACTACAATGAGCAGTTCTTC,CASSRKAGQNYNEQFF
TRBJ2-2,few,TRBV20-1,TRBD1,TGCAGTGTCGGACAGGGGGCGGTCACCGGGGAGCTGTTTTTT,CSVGQGAVTGELFF
TRBJ1-2,.,TRBV3-1,.,TGTGCCAGCAGTCATGACGGACAGTCGGGCGGCTACACCTTC,CASSHDGQSGGYTF
TRBJ2-3,.,TRBV7-2,.,TGTGCCAGCGGTCGTTGGTGGAGCACAGATACGCAGTATTTT,CASGRWWSTDTQYF
TRBJ2-2,few,TRBV6-4,TRBD1,TGTGCCAGCAGCCCGGAACAGGGGGCTGGCGGGGAGCTGTTTTTT,CASSPEQGAGGELFF
TRBJ1-4,.,TRBV12-3/TRBV12-4,.,TGTGCCAGCTCTCGTTTAAATGAAAAACTGTTTTTT,CASSRLNEKLFF
TRBJ1-5,.,TRBV5-8,.,TGTGCCAGCAGCCCGGGGGGCAGGGGCCTACCCCAGCCCCAGCATTTT,CASSPGGRGLPQPQHF
TRBJ2-3,few,TRBV7-2,TRBD2,TGTGCCAGCAGCTTAACTTCCGGGGGGGCTGTAAATACGCAGTATTTT,CASSLTSGGAVNTQYF
TRBJ2-1,few,TRBV5-4,.,TGTGCCAGCAGCCTCCCCGGGGCCTACAATGAGCAGTTCTTC,CASSLPGAYNEQFF
TRBJ1-4,many,TRBV7-9,.,TGTGCCAGCAGCTTAGGGCAGGGAAGTGAAAAACTGTTTTTT,CASSLGQGSEKLFF
TRBJ1-6,.,TRBV3-1,.,TGTGCCAGCAGCCACGGAGATAATTCACCCCTCCACTTT,CASSHGDNSPLHF
TRBJ2-1,few,TRBV7-2,.,TGTGCCACCGGGCGGGTCCGTGAGCAGTTCTTC,CATGRVREQFF
TRBJ2-7,.,TRBV11-2,TRBD2,TGTGCCAGCAGCTTAGATACCAGCGGGGGCAGCTCCTACGAGCAGTACTTC,CASSLDTSGGSSYEQYF
TRBJ1-1,many,TRBV25-1,.,TGTGCCAGCAGTGAAATGGGCAAGAACACTGAAGCTTTCTTT,CASSEMGKNTEAFF
TRBJ2-3,few,TRBV7-2,.,TGTGCCAGCAGCCAACCGGACCTCCATACGCAGTATTTT,CASSQPDLHTQYF
TRBJ2-4,.,TRBV7-3,TRBD2,TGTGCCAGCAGCTTCGGCCCCGGGACTAGCGGGAGGGCAGCCAAAAACATTCAGTACTTC,CASSFGPGTSGRAAKNIQYF
TRBJ2-3,.,TRBV28,.,TGTGCCAGCAGCCCCCAAGGTGGGAAAACGGATACGCAGTATTTT,CASSPQGGKTDTQYF
TRBJ2-7,few,TRBV15,.,TGTGCCACCAGCAGGGACTCCTACGAGCAGTACTTC,CATSRDSYEQYF
TRBJ1-6,few,TRBV7-6,.,TGTGCCAGCAGCTTATTAGAGTCCTCACCCCTCCACTTT,CASSLLESSPLHF
TRBJ2-5,few,TRBV6-5,.,TGTGCCAGCGGGCAACAAGAGACCCAGTACTTC,CASGQQETQYF